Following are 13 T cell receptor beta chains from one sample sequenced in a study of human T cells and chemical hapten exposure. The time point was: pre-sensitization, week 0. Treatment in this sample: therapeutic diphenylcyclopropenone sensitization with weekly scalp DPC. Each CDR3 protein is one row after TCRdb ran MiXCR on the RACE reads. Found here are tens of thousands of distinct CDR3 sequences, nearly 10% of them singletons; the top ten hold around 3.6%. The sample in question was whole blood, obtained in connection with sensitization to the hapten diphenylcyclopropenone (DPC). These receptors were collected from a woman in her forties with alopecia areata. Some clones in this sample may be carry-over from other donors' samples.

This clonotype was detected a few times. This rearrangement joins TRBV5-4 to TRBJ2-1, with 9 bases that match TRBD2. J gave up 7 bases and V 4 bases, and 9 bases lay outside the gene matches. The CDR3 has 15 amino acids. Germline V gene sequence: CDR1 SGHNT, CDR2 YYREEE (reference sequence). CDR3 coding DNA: TGTGCCAGCAGCCGTAGCGGGGGCCTGTTTAATGAGCAGTTCTTC. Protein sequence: CASSRSGGLFNEQFF.

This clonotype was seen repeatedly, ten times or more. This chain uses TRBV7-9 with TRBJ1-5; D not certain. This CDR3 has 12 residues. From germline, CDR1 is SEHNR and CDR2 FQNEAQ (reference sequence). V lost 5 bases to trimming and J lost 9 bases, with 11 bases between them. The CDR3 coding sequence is TGTGCCAGCAGCGCCTCAGTTGCGCCCCAGCATTTT. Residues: CASSASVAPQHF.

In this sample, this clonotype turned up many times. The CDR3 sequence: CATYTGELFF. The CDR3 DNA reads as TGTGCCACCTACACCGGGGAGCTGTTTTTT. V is TRBV6-6 and J is TRBJ2-2; the D is unclear. This CDR3 has 10 amino acids. The V end was cut by 10 bases, the J end by 3 bases, with 3 bases between. The germline V gene encodes CDR1 MNHNY and CDR2 SVGAGI (reference sequence).

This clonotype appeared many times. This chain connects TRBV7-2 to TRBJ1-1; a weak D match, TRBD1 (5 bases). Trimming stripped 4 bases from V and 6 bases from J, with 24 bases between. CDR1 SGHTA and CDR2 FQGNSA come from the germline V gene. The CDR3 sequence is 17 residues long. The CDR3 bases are TGTGCCAGCAGCTACCCCAGGGATCCTTTGTCCTTAGCTGAAGCTTTCTTT. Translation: CASSYPRDPLSLAEAFF. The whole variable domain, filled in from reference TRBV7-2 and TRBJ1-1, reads GAGVSQSPSNKVTEKGKDVELRCDPISGHTALYWYRQSLGQGLEFLIYFQGNSAPDKSGLPSDRFSAERTGGSVSTLTIQRTQQEDSAVYLCASSYPRDPLSLAEAFFGQGTRLTVV.

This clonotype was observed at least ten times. The CDR3 bases are TGCGCCAGCAGCTGGGACGCCGGGGACACAAACATTCAGTACTTC. The encoded protein is CASSWDAGDTNIQYF. The chain carries TRBV5-1 and TRBJ2-4; D may be TRBD1 (6 bases). Per germline, CDR1 SGHRS and CDR2 YFSETQ. The CDR3 totals 15 residues. The ends were cut back, 3 bases at V and 6 bases at J, with 16 bases in the middle.

The CDR3 region has the DNA TGCAGTGCTAGAGATCCCGACAGGGGGTCGTACGAGCAGTACTTC. It specifies CSARDPDRGSYEQYF. The V gene is TRBV20-1, the J gene TRBJ2-7; 9 bases fit TRBD1. The CDR3 runs to 15 residues. Trimming removed 0 bases from V and 4 bases from J; junction bases left unmatched: 7. From germline, CDR1 is DFQATT and CDR2 SNEGSKA (reference sequence).

This CDR3 is CASSQGQASPLHF. For the CDR3, the DNA is TGTGCCAGCAGCCAAGGTCAGGCTTCACCCCTCCACTTT. The rearrangement joins TRBV3-1 to TRBJ1-6; D uncertain. CDR1 LGHDT and CDR2 YNNKEL come from the germline V gene (reference sequence). V shed 1 base and J shed 9 bases, with 7 bases lying between them. The CDR3 is 13 amino acids. Supplemented by reference TRBV3-1 and TRBJ1-6, the full variable domain reads DTAVSQTPKYLVTQMGNDKSIKCEQNLGHDTMYWYKQDSKKFLKIMFSYNNKELIINETVPNRFSPKSPDKAHLNLHINSLELGDSAVYFCASSQGQASPLHFGNGTRLTVT.

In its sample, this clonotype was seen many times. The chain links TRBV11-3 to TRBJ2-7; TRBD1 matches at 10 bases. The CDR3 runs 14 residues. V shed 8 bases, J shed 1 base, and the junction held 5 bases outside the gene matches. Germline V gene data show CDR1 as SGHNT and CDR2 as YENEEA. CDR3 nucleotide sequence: TGTGCCAGCTACCAGGGACAGGGGTCCTACGAGCAGTACTTC. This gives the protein CASYQGQGSYEQYF. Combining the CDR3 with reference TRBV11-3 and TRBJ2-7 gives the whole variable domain EAGVVQSPRYKIIEKKQPVAFWCNPISGHNTLYWYLQNLGQGPELLIRYENEEAVDDSQLPKDRFSAERLKGVDSTLKIQPAELGDSAVYLCASYQGQGSYEQYFGPGTRLTVT.

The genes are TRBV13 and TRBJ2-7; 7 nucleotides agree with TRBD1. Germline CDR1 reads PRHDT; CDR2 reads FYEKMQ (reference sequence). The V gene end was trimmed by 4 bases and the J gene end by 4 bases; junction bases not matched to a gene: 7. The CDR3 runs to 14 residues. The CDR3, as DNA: TGTGCCAGCAGCTCCCCGGGACAGAGTTACGAGCAGTACTTC. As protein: CASSSPGQSYEQYF.

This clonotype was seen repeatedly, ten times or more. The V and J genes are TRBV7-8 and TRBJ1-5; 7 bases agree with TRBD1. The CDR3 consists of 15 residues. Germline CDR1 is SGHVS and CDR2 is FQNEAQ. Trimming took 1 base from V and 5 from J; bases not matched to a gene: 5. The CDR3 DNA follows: TGTGCCAGCAGCTTAGGGGCAGGGGGGGATCAGCCCCAGCATTTT. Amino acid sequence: CASSLGAGGDQPQHF.

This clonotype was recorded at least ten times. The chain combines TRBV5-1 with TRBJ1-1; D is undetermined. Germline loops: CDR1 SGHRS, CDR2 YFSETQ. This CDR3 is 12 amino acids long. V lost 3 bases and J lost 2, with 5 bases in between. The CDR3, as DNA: TGCGCCAGCAGCTACAGTAACACTGAAGCTTTCTTT. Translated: CASSYSNTEAFF. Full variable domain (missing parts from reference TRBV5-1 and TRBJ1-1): KAGVTQTPRYLIKTRGQQVTLSCSPISGHRSVSWYQQTPGQGLQFLFEYFSETQRNKGNFPGRFSGRQFSNSRSEMNVSTLELGDSALYLCASSYSNTEAFFGQGTRLTVV.

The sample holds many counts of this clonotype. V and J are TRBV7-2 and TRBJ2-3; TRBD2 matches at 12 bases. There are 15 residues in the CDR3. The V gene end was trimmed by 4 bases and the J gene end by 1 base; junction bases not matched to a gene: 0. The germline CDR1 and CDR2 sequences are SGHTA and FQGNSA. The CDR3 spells CASSWTSGGTDTQYF. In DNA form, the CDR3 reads TGTGCCAGCAGCTGGACTAGCGGGGGCACAGATACGCAGTATTTT.

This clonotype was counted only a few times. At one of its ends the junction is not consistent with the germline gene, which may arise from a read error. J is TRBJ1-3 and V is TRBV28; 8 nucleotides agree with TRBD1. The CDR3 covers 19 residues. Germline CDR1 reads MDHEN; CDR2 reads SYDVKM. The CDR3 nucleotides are TGTGCCAGCAGTTTACCCCATCCGGGACAGGTCATCTCTGAAAACACCATATATTTT. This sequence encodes CASSLPHPGQVISENTIYF.